Listed here are 18 T cell receptor beta chains from one sample, sequenced in a study of multiple sclerosis patients with progressive multifocal leukoencephalopathy (dated by TCRdb to the late 2010s). Library creation used the immunoSEQ multiplex PCR assay. The table was pulled from immuneACCESS by TCRdb, which kept in-frame rearrangements only. Such tables lose some clones; where checked, under half of the loss comes from unresolved V genes, and the rest has no known cause. In all, the sample holds 25,000 to 35,000 clones, and more than 70% of those were seen once. The ten largest account for approximately 1% of the sample. The time point label, read with the paper, signifies: before natalizumab initiation. Sample: PBMCs. These receptors all come from a human donor with multiple sclerosis.

The gene calls are TRBV29-1 and TRBJ1-3; tentative D call: TRBD1 (6 bases). V was trimmed by 6 bases and J by 0 bases, leaving 12 bases between them. CDR1 is SQVTM and CDR2 is ANQGSEA in the germline V gene. This CDR3 is 14 amino acids long. CDR3 nucleotide sequence: TGCAGCGTAGATACAGGGAACTCTGGAAACACCATATATTTT. This sequence encodes CSVDTGNSGNTIYF. The full variable domain, completed using reference TRBV29-1 and TRBJ1-3, is SAVISQKPSRDICQRGTSLTIQCQVDSQVTMMFWYRQQPGQSLTLIATANQGSEATYESGFVIDKFPISRPNLTFSTLTVSNMSPEDSSIYLCSVDTGNSGNTIYFGEGSWLTVV.

The rearrangement joins TRBV5-8 to TRBJ2-7; 7 bases are shared with TRBD1. CDR1 is SGHTS, CDR2 YDEGEE, per germline. With V trimmed by 5 bases and J by 9 bases, 17 bases remained unmatched. The CDR3 has 15 residues. The CDR3: CASRKAGTAATRQYF. CDR3 coding DNA: TGTGCCAGCAGAAAAGCCGGGACAGCCGCTACGAGGCAGTACTTC.

This chain joins TRBV2 and TRBJ2-3; D could derive from TRBD1 or TRBD2 (5 bases each). There are 15 residues in the CDR3. Germline-derived CDR1 and CDR2 are SNHLY and FYNNEI. V was cut by 8 bases and J by 2 bases, with 17 bases left in between. CDR3 region: CASLPRLGTTDTQYF. Written as DNA, the CDR3 is TGTGCCAGCTTGCCCAGGTTGGGGACCACAGATACGCAGTATTTT. Combining the CDR3 with reference TRBV2 and TRBJ2-3 gives the whole variable domain EPEVTQTPSHQVTQMGQEVILRCVPISNHLYFYWYRQILGQKVEFLVSFYNNEISEKSEIFDDQFSVERPDGSNFTLKIRSTKLEDSAMYFCASLPRLGTTDTQYFGPGTRLTVL.

This chain joins TRBV11-2 and TRBJ1-1, with a possible D match to TRBD1 (5 bases). CDR1 and CDR2 (germline): SGHAT, FQNNGV. V was clipped by 5 bases and J by 4 bases, with 14 bases between them. This CDR3 is built from 14 residues. In nucleotides, the CDR3 is TGTGCCAGCAGCCCCCAGGGTGGGGTCACTGAAGCTTTCTTT. Its translation is CASSPQGGVTEAFF.

This sequence joins TRBV5-1 and TRBJ1-1; no reliable D call. V shed 7 bases and J shed 4 bases, with 20 bases lying between them. CDR3 length: 15 residues. Germline V CDR1 and CDR2: SGHRS, YFSETQ. For the CDR3, the DNA is TGCGCCAGCCAACAGTCCACACGGGGTGGCACTGAAGCTTTCTTT. It yields the protein CASQQSTRGGTEAFF. Filled out from reference TRBV5-1 and TRBJ1-1, the complete variable domain reads KAGVTQTPRYLIKTRGQQVTLSCSPISGHRSVSWYQQTPGQGLQFLFEYFSETQRNKGNFPGRFSGRQFSNSRSEMNVSTLELGDSALYLCASQQSTRGGTEAFFGQGTRLTVV.

The CDR3 loop is CASSGRDSSTDTQYF. The CDR3 DNA reads as TGTGCCAGCAGTGGCCGGGACAGCAGCACAGATACGCAGTATTTT. The gene calls are TRBV6-1 and TRBJ2-3; 7 bases line up with TRBD1. Germline assignment: CDR1 MNHNS and CDR2 SASEGT. The CDR3 is made up of 15 amino acids. The J segment lost 0 bases and the V segment lost 4 bases, leaving 4 bases of the junction unmatched.

The chain links TRBV5-1 to TRBJ1-2; 8 bases fit TRBD1. The junction had 7 bases not matched to a gene; V was cut back by 0 bases and J by 6 bases. The CDR3 contains 15 residues. CDR1 is SGHRS, CDR2 YFSETQ, per germline. The CDR3 DNA follows: TGCGCCAGCAGCTTGGCGGGGACAGGTCAGAATGGCTACACCTTC. Its protein is CASSLAGTGQNGYTF.

The chain links TRBV4-2 to TRBJ1-3, with 11 bases lining up with TRBD1. CDR1 and CDR2 from the germline V gene are LGHNA and YNFKEQ. The ends lost 1 base at V and 2 bases at J; junction bases unmatched: 1. This CDR3 has 16 amino acids. CDR3 loop: CASSQGTGGAGNTIYF. CDR3 sequence (DNA): TGTGCCAGCAGCCAAGGGACAGGGGGCGCTGGAAACACCATATATTTT.

The chain couples TRBV6-1 to TRBJ1-2; 8 bases are a match to TRBD1. Germline CDR1 MNHNS, CDR2 SASEGT. The CDR3 is 13 amino acids. V gave up 7 bases and J gave up 8 bases; unmatched junction bases: 9. CDR3 coding DNA: TGTGCCAGCACCGCCGGGACAGGTCGCGGCTACACCTTC. Residues: CASTAGTGRGYTF.

This chain uses TRBV25-1 with TRBJ1-6, with D tentatively TRBD1 (6 bases). This CDR3 contains 15 residues. Germline CDR1 is MGHDK and CDR2 is SYGVNS. V gave up 3 bases and J gave up 9 bases, with 15 bases separating them. The CDR3 sequence is CASSDGGGAGSPLHF. The CDR3 bases are TGTGCCAGCAGTGACGGGGGGGGCGCGGGTTCACCCCTCCACTTT. Full variable domain (remainder filled in from reference TRBV25-1 and TRBJ1-6): EADIYQTPRYLVIGTGKKITLECSQTMGHDKMYWYQQDPGMELHLIHYSYGVNSTEKGDLSSESTVSRIRTEHFPLTLESARPSHTSQYLCASSDGGGAGSPLHFGNGTRLTVT.

The chain combines TRBV5-6 with TRBJ1-2; weak D call: TRBD1 (6 bases). The CDR3 has 18 residues. Germline V gives CDR1 SGHDT, CDR2 YYEEEE. V dropped 2 bases and J dropped 6 bases, with 26 bases sitting between them. CDR3 amino acids: CASSFSRLRGHLRHGYTF. DNA of the CDR3: TGTGCCAGCAGCTTTTCCCGTTTACGGGGACACCTTCGCCATGGCTACACCTTC.

The chain uses TRBV2 and TRBJ1-6; TRBD1 might be the D (6 bases). Germline CDR1 is SNHLY and CDR2 is FYNNEI. This CDR3 comprises 16 residues. V lost 6 bases and J 3 bases, leaving 15 bases between the germline ends. The CDR3 reads CASSSSTGGYNSPLHF. The CDR3 nucleotides are TGTGCCAGCAGCTCCTCGACAGGCGGCTATAATTCACCCCTCCACTTT.

This chain connects TRBV2 to TRBJ2-5; 9 positions match TRBD1. Germline CDR1 reads SNHLY; CDR2 reads FYNNEI. J was trimmed by 5 bases and V by 6 bases; bases with no gene match: 7. The CDR3 spans 14 residues. The CDR3 nucleotides are TGTGCCAGCAGAGGGACAGGGATCGGCGAGACCCAGTACTTC. Translating gives CASRGTGIGETQYF.

On this clone: The junction and the germline gene differ at one end; a read error may be behind it. This rearrangement joins TRBV7-8 to TRBJ1-4; TRBD1 is a possible D gene (6 bases). The CDR3 is 16 amino acids. CDR1 is SGHVS, CDR2 FQNEAQ, per germline. CDR3 DNA: TGTGCCAGCAGCTTAAACCCCTCAGGGGTTGGGGAAAAACTGTGTTTT. It is translated as CASSLNPSGVGEKLCF.

V gene TRBV15 combines with J gene TRBJ2-1, with a tentative D call TRBD1 (5 bases). Germline V gene sequence: CDR1 LNHNV, CDR2 YYDKDF (reference sequence). V lost 0 bases to trimming and J lost 5 bases, with 8 bases between them. The CDR3 is 14 amino acids. CDR3 in DNA: TGTGCCACCAGCAGAGATTCGACAGACAATGAGCAGTTCTTC. Translated: CATSRDSTDNEQFF. Full variable domain (remainder filled in from reference TRBV15 and TRBJ2-1): DAMVIQNPRYQVTQFGKPVTLSCSQTLNHNVMYWYQQKSSQAPKLLFHYYDKDFNNEADTPDNFQSRRPNTSFCFLDIRSPGLGDTAMYLCATSRDSTDNEQFFGPGTRLTVL.

The V and J genes are TRBV10-3 and TRBJ1-1, with D tentatively TRBD1 (5 bases). The CDR3 sequence is 13 residues long. Germline V gene data show CDR1 as ENHRY and CDR2 as SYGVKD. The V end was cut by 0 bases, the J end by 5 bases, with 7 bases between. Here the CDR3 DNA reads TGTGCCATCAGTGAGTCTGGGGGGACTGAAGCTTTCTTT. This encodes CAISESGGTEAFF.

The V gene is TRBV2, the J gene TRBJ1-4, with 7 bases matching TRBD1. Germline CDR1 reads SNHLY; CDR2 reads FYNNEI. V dropped 8 bases and J dropped 5; count of bases not matched to a gene: 11. CDR3 length equals 15 residues. CDR3 bases: TGTGCCAGCTACGTGGAGGGGGCAGACAATGAAAAACTGTTTTTT. It encodes CASYVEGADNEKLFF.

V usage is TRBV9 and J usage is TRBJ1-1; 7 bases map to TRBD1. V shed 4 bases, J shed 8 bases, and the junction held 8 bases outside the gene matches. The length of the CDR3 is 13 residues. Per germline, CDR1 SGDLS and CDR2 YYNGEE. In DNA form, the CDR3 reads TGTGCCAGCAGCTTGCGACAGGGATCAGAAGCTTTCTTT. It specifies CASSLRQGSEAFF.